A single sample gave rise to the 4 T cell receptor beta chains below, sequenced in a study of cytomegalovirus exposure and HLA in healthy donors. The PCR used 60 Vbeta and 13 Jbeta primers. Assay used: immunoSEQ multiplex PCR; TCRdb lists only in-frame clones, some missing. The sample has 130,000 to 150,000 clones, approximately 80% seen once. The sequenced material came from PBMCs. The receptors were sampled from a man younger than 40 in good health and CMV-seropositive.

A few counts support this clone. The chain has TRBV28 and TRBJ2-3; 7 bases match TRBD2. Trimming cost V 7 bases and J 3 bases; bases outside gene matches: 10. This CDR3 has 15 residues. The germline V gene has CDR1 MDHEN and CDR2 SYDVKM. The CDR3 nucleotides read TGTGCCAGCACCCTTGAGCGGGAAGGAACAGATACGCAGTATTTT. It translates to CASTLEREGTDTQYF.

The chain employs TRBV18 and TRBJ2-3; 8 positions match TRBD2. Germline CDR1 KGHSH, CDR2 LQKENI. The CDR3 has 15 amino acids. V dropped 2 bases and J dropped 3; count of bases not matched to a gene: 4. The CDR3: CASSPGTGGTDTQYF. For the CDR3, the DNA is TGTGCCAGCTCACCAGGAACGGGAGGGACAGATACGCAGTATTTT.

This clone was seen only once. This chain joins TRBV4-1 and TRBJ1-6, with 7 positions matching TRBD1. The ends lost 4 bases at V and 7 bases at J; junction bases unmatched: 4. CDR1 and CDR2 (germline): MGHRA, YSYEKL. This CDR3 has 14 amino acids. CDR3 protein: CASSLGTDNSPLHF. In nucleotides, the CDR3 is TGCGCCAGCAGCCTTGGGACAGACAATTCACCCCTCCACTTT.

The sample holds one count of this clone. The chain has TRBV30 and TRBJ2-5; D may be TRBD2 (6 bases). The CDR3 loop spans 15 amino acids. Germline V gene sequence: CDR1 GTSNPN, CDR2 SVGIG (reference sequence). V dropped 0 bases and J dropped 1 base, with 12 bases sitting between them. This CDR3 is CAWSVYRGSQETQYF. The CDR3 DNA follows: TGTGCCTGGAGTGTATATCGGGGGTCCCAAGAGACCCAGTACTTC.